This T cell receptor beta chain stems from a study of T cell repertoires in cytomegalovirus infection. MiXCR was run by TCRdb on the reads, yielding one entry per CDR3 protein. The sample has 250,000 to 350,000 distinct CDR3 sequences; about 25% are singletons. CDR1 and CDR2 (germline): MDHEN, SYDVKM. V was pared by 11 bases and J by 4 bases, with 11 bases between. The CDR3 runs to 12 residues. What was sequenced was PBMCs. The source is a human donor in good health (CMV status not recorded). Some clones in this sample may be carry-over from other donors' samples. V gene TRBV28 combines with J gene TRBJ2-2; either TRBD1 or TRBD2 may fit D (6 bases each). The CDR3 DNA sequence: TGTGCCTTGGGGGGCCGCACCGGGGAGCTGTTTTTT. Encoded protein: CALGGRTGELFF.